These T cell receptor beta chains were read from a single sample in a study of T cells after yellow fever vaccination. MiXCR was run by TCRdb on the 5' RACE reads, yielding one entry per CDR3 protein. The table includes a few hundred thousand distinct CDR3 sequences, 6.8% detected once. Source: PBMCs, taken roughly 47 days after the first yellow fever vaccination. The receptor set was obtained from a young man who received the YFV17D yellow fever vaccine. The CDR3 runs from the conserved cysteine through the conserved F or W. Each record gives: V gene, J gene, D gene, clone size, CDR3 DNA, CDR3 protein. A D gene is named only where the DNA matches it firmly. Clone size is given for some rows only: seen once, a few or many times, or a class if the clone is expanded.

v_gene: TRBV20-1
j_gene: TRBJ2-7
d_gene: TRBD2
abundance: few
CDR3nt: TGCAGTGCTAGGGTACTAGCGGGTGGTGGGTACGAGCAGTACTTC
CDR3aa: CSARVLAGGGYEQYF

v_gene: TRBV24-1
j_gene: TRBJ1-1
d_gene: NA
abundance: few
CDR3nt: TGTGCCACCAGTGTGTGGGGGGACACTGAAGCTTTCTTT
CDR3aa: CATSVWGDTEAFF

v_gene: TRBV3-1
j_gene: TRBJ1-1
d_gene: NA
abundance: NA
CDR3nt: TGTGCCAGCACCTCTATGGACACTGAAGCTTTCTTT
CDR3aa: CASTSMDTEAFF

v_gene: TRBV7-8
j_gene: TRBJ1-6
d_gene: NA
abundance: few
CDR3nt: TGTGCCAGCAGCTTGGGCATCCCCTCCTATAATTCACCCCTCCACTTT
CDR3aa: CASSLGIPSYNSPLHF

v_gene: TRBV5-1
j_gene: TRBJ2-5
d_gene: TRBD2
abundance: NA
CDR3nt: TGCGCCAGCAGCTTGACCGGGGGGGCGGAAGAGACCCAGTACTTC
CDR3aa: CASSLTGGAEETQYF

v_gene: TRBV20-1
j_gene: TRBJ2-1
d_gene: NA
abundance: few
CDR3nt: TGCAGTGCTAGAGATTACAGGACGTTTTACAATGAGCAGTTCTTC
CDR3aa: CSARDYRTFYNEQFF

v_gene: TRBV7-7
j_gene: TRBJ2-5
d_gene: NA
abundance: NA
CDR3nt: TGTGCCAGCAGTCTTGAGGGGTTCACAGAGACCCAGTACTTC
CDR3aa: CASSLEGFTETQYF

v_gene: TRBV7-2
j_gene: TRBJ2-3
d_gene: TRBD2
abundance: many
CDR3nt: TGTGCCAGCAGCTTTGCGCGGGGGGGCACAGATACGCAGTATTTT
CDR3aa: CASSFARGGTDTQYF

v_gene: TRBV10-3
j_gene: TRBJ2-5
d_gene: TRBD2
abundance: many
CDR3nt: TGTGCCACCGGACTAGCGGTCCAAGAGACCCAGTACTTC
CDR3aa: CATGLAVQETQYF

v_gene: TRBV7-3
j_gene: TRBJ1-1
d_gene: NA
abundance: NA
CDR3nt: TGTGCCAGCAGCCCGGGAGCCGACGGTTACACTGAAGCTTTCTTT
CDR3aa: CASSPGADGYTEAFF

v_gene: TRBV20-1
j_gene: TRBJ1-3
d_gene: NA
abundance: NA
CDR3nt: TGCAGTGCTAGTGGTCCGCTGTATGGAAACACCATATATTTT
CDR3aa: CSASGPLYGNTIYF

v_gene: TRBV6-1
j_gene: TRBJ1-2
d_gene: NA
abundance: NA
CDR3nt: TGTGCAGCGGACTATGGCTACACCTTC
CDR3aa: CAADYGYTF

v_gene: TRBV7-9
j_gene: TRBJ2-5
d_gene: NA
abundance: few
CDR3nt: TGTGCCAGCAGCCTCTCTCTAGGAGGGGAAGAGACCCAGTACTTC
CDR3aa: CASSLSLGGEETQYF

v_gene: TRBV12-3/TRBV12-4
j_gene: TRBJ1-5
d_gene: NA
abundance: NA
CDR3nt: TGTGCCAGCAGTCTCAGGGGAGGCCAGCCCCAGCATTTT
CDR3aa: CASSLRGGQPQHF

v_gene: TRBV5-1
j_gene: TRBJ1-2
d_gene: NA
abundance: few
CDR3nt: TGCGCCAGTTTTGACCCTACAGGTGGTTATGGCTACACCTTC
CDR3aa: CASFDPTGGYGYTF

v_gene: TRBV18
j_gene: TRBJ1-4
d_gene: NA
abundance: many
CDR3nt: TGTGCCAGCTCAAAAAGAGGGTACGAAAAACTGTTTTTT
CDR3aa: CASSKRGYEKLFF

v_gene: TRBV6-1
j_gene: TRBJ1-2
d_gene: NA
abundance: few
CDR3nt: TGTGCCAGCAGCCCGGATTGGGCATACTATGGCTACACCTTC
CDR3aa: CASSPDWAYYGYTF

v_gene: TRBV20-1
j_gene: TRBJ2-1
d_gene: TRBD1
abundance: NA
CDR3nt: TGCAGTGCTAGAACCGGGACAGGTACCAGGGAGCAGTTCTTC
CDR3aa: CSARTGTGTREQFF

v_gene: TRBV5-1
j_gene: TRBJ2-3
d_gene: TRBD1
abundance: NA
CDR3nt: TGCGCCAGCAGCCCCGACAGGGTGGTCGCAGATACGCAGTATTTT
CDR3aa: CASSPDRVVADTQYF

v_gene: TRBV7-3
j_gene: TRBJ2-2
d_gene: NA
abundance: many
CDR3nt: TGTGCCAGCAGCCCCTTTACGACAGCGAACACCGGGGAGCTGTTTTTT
CDR3aa: CASSPFTTANTGELFF

v_gene: TRBV30
j_gene: TRBJ2-5
d_gene: NA
abundance: few
CDR3nt: TGTGCCCTAGCTTTCGGAGAGACCCAGTACTTC
CDR3aa: CALAFGETQYF

v_gene: TRBV7-2
j_gene: TRBJ2-2
d_gene: NA
abundance: NA
CDR3nt: TGTGCCAGCAGCTTATCCAGGGAGAGTTGGGAAGGGGAGCTGTTTTTT
CDR3aa: CASSLSRESWEGELFF

v_gene: TRBV4-1
j_gene: TRBJ2-1
d_gene: TRBD1
abundance: many
CDR3nt: TGCGCCAGCAGCCAAGGACAGGGCGAATGGGACTCCTACAATGAGCAGTTCTTC
CDR3aa: CASSQGQGEWDSYNEQFF

v_gene: TRBV18
j_gene: TRBJ2-3
d_gene: NA
abundance: few
CDR3nt: TGTGCCAGCTCACCTTGGAGGGGTAGACACACAGATACGCAGTATTTT
CDR3aa: CASSPWRGRHTDTQYF

v_gene: TRBV5-1
j_gene: TRBJ2-2
d_gene: TRBD2
abundance: many
CDR3nt: TGCGCCAGCAGCTTGGTTTTAGCTAGCGGGGCCAACACCGGGGAGCTGTTTTTT
CDR3aa: CASSLVLASGANTGELFF

v_gene: TRBV7-9
j_gene: TRBJ2-1
d_gene: NA
abundance: few
CDR3nt: TGTGCCAGCAGCCAAACCGGACAGACTAACAATGAGCAGTTCTTC
CDR3aa: CASSQTGQTNNEQFF

v_gene: TRBV4-3
j_gene: TRBJ1-3
d_gene: NA
abundance: few
CDR3nt: TGCGCCAGCAGTGATTTGGCCAACTCTGGAAACACCATATATTTT
CDR3aa: CASSDLANSGNTIYF

v_gene: TRBV30
j_gene: TRBJ2-3
d_gene: NA
abundance: many
CDR3nt: TGTGCCTGGGCGACTAGAGGGACCCCTAGCACAGATACGCAGTATTTT
CDR3aa: CAWATRGTPSTDTQYF

v_gene: TRBV7-8
j_gene: TRBJ1-1
d_gene: NA
abundance: many
CDR3nt: TGTGCCAGCAGCACCAGGGTGAACACTGAAGCTTTCTTT
CDR3aa: CASSTRVNTEAFF

v_gene: TRBV18
j_gene: TRBJ2-7
d_gene: TRBD1
abundance: few
CDR3nt: TGTGCCAGCTCACCTTGGACAGGGTCCCCCGAGCAGTACTTC
CDR3aa: CASSPWTGSPEQYF

v_gene: TRBV28
j_gene: TRBJ1-6
d_gene: NA
abundance: few
CDR3nt: TGTGCCAGCAGTTGGGCAGGCACAAATTCACCCCTCCACTTT
CDR3aa: CASSWAGTNSPLHF

v_gene: TRBV30
j_gene: TRBJ2-2
d_gene: NA
abundance: NA
CDR3nt: TGTGCCTGGAGTAAGGGACGGACGACCACCGGGGAGCTGTTTTTT
CDR3aa: CAWSKGRTTTGELFF

v_gene: TRBV25-1
j_gene: TRBJ2-1
d_gene: NA
abundance: few
CDR3nt: TGTGCCAGCAACCAACCAGGGGACAATGAGCAGTTCTTC
CDR3aa: CASNQPGDNEQFF

v_gene: TRBV12-3/TRBV12-4
j_gene: TRBJ2-2
d_gene: TRBD2
abundance: few
CDR3nt: TGTGCCAGCAGTCCCTGGGGACTACCCTCGAACACCGGGGAGCTGTTTTTT
CDR3aa: CASSPWGLPSNTGELFF

v_gene: TRBV10-3
j_gene: TRBJ2-6
d_gene: NA
abundance: few
CDR3nt: TGTGCCATCAGTGTTCACGGTAGCTCTGGGGCCAACGTCCTGACTTTC
CDR3aa: CAISVHGSSGANVLTF

v_gene: TRBV5-4
j_gene: TRBJ1-2
d_gene: TRBD1
abundance: many
CDR3nt: TGTGCCAGCAGCTGGGACAGGCTAGGCGGCTACACCTTC
CDR3aa: CASSWDRLGGYTF

v_gene: TRBV5-6
j_gene: TRBJ2-6
d_gene: TRBD2
abundance: NA
CDR3nt: TGTGCCAGCAGCATGGATGGTAGCGGGGGGTCTGGGGCCAACGTCCTGACTTTC
CDR3aa: CASSMDGSGGSGANVLTF

v_gene: TRBV24-1
j_gene: TRBJ2-5
d_gene: NA
abundance: NA
CDR3nt: TGTGCCACCAGTGATTTGACAGAGACCCAGTACTTC
CDR3aa: CATSDLTETQYF

v_gene: TRBV11-3
j_gene: TRBJ2-3
d_gene: NA
abundance: NA
CDR3nt: TGTGCCAGCAGCTTAGATCCCGGGGTAGATACGCAGTATTTT
CDR3aa: CASSLDPGVDTQYF

v_gene: TRBV9
j_gene: TRBJ2-3
d_gene: NA
abundance: many
CDR3nt: TGTGCCAGCGGGGTCCGGGGGACCCGGACAGATACGCAGTATTTT
CDR3aa: CASGVRGTRTDTQYF

v_gene: TRBV12-5
j_gene: TRBJ2-3
d_gene: TRBD2
abundance: NA
CDR3nt: TGTGCTAGTGGTTTGGTACCGGTCCTTCAACGGGGACTAGCGGGGTATACGCAGTATTTT
CDR3aa: CASGLVPVLQRGLAGYTQYF

v_gene: TRBV4-1
j_gene: TRBJ1-2
d_gene: NA
abundance: many
CDR3nt: TGCGCCAGCAGCCAAGAAGCGACCTATAATAACTATGGCTACACCTTC
CDR3aa: CASSQEATYNNYGYTF